This T cell receptor beta chain was retrieved from a study of long-term antiretroviral therapy in people with HIV (dated by TCRdb to 2022 to 2024). Context from the whole study: Collection of the earliest samples took place about a decade ahead of the 2015 WHO recommendation for immediate ART, at a time when ART was typically delayed until CD4 counts fell. Of the roughly 30 participants with HIV, roughly 10 were female. Test extractions of a monoclonal T-cell line alongside approximately 34 polyclonal samples showed no cross-contamination during QIAcube processing. A total of approximately 200 cryopreserved PBMC samples came from a few dozen adults with confirmed HIV infection and were collected serially over a mean of about 6 years (range 1-12). This retrospective serial study examined whether starting ART and sustained HIV suppression were associated with changes in the composition and diversity of the TRB repertoire in peripheral blood.

Concerning this clone: This clone's antigen is unknown. There are no base qualities to consult, and no much larger clone falls within one base.

Participants were included only if at least one PBMC sample before ART initiation and at least two post-ART samples were available. Treatment was received in the United States of America by all participants with HIV. Before DNA extraction, cryopreserved samples containing about 0.9-10 million PBMC were thawed and washed. At the time of the earliest PBMC sample for each participant with HIV, ages ranged from about 23 to 60 years. Per participant, PBMC samples came from 1-4 timepoints prior to ART initiation and 2-8 timepoints following ART initiation, for a median of 7 samples. For every participant, serial HIV viral load, CD4+ T-cell count, ART history and demographic data were obtained. A Qiagen kit on a QIAcube was used to extract genomic DNA from unsorted PBMC, with samples processed in batches of 12. Beyond this particular receptor, the publication reports: Expanded TRB clones identified before ART initiation dominated the repertoire at all time points, although this dominance fluctuated and declined in many PLHIV after ART. HIV repertoires had narrower CDR3 length ranges than controls, and the network structure suggested an antigen-experienced repertoire that shifted only slightly toward naive after ART. Because cell numbers in pre-ART samples were limited, unsorted PBMC were profiled instead of sorted CD4+ and CD8+ T cells. Inferences about post-ART repertoire changes are limited because no data were available on ART adherence, viral resistance or therapy changes. Because PBMC availability was limited, only the TCR beta chain was sequenced, with no alpha chain pairing. Starting ART was linked to a significant rise in TRB diversity, yet even with long-term ART the diversity remained significantly lower than in transplant donor controls. The samples were dated from about 2003 to 2018, and the ART regimens that were used may be less effective than current ART regimens.

The V and J ends are trimmed by 0 bases and 4 bases, leaving 13 bases between them. The CDR3 holds 15 amino acids from the cysteine to the phenylalanine. Of all the DNA, just the CDR3 is kept, 45 bases in frame from base 1. CDR1 LGHNA and CDR2 YNFKEQ are derived from the germline V gene. Sequencing of the TRB variable region was done with the immunoSEQ hsTCRB v3.0 assay at survey level resolution. The targeted TRB sequencing depth was roughly 40,000-55,000 T-cell genomes per sample. TRB libraries were pooled and sequenced on an Illumina MiSeq using a v3 150-cycle kit. In the authors' own workflow: Repertoire analysis was performed in R inside a reproducible Nextflow workflow that covered QC, data transformation and analysis. Custom analyses were implemented in LymphoSeq2, an R package for AIRR-Seq data exploration. After excluding several samples that yielded fewer than 5000 total TRB sequences, roughly 190 HIV repertoires remained for analysis. Among the 188 retained HIV repertoires, 55 to 60 were collected before ART initiation and approximately 130 were collected after ART initiation. Repertoires were downsampled to 5000 TRB nucleotide sequences, and summary statistics were averaged over 100 downsampling iterations. Only TRB sequences with CDR3 regions of at least seven amino acids were retained for analysis. Diversity was measured with a Shannon entropy-derived clonality score and the Gini coefficient. In the repertoire networks, any two of the top 5000 CDR3 amino acid sequences were linked whenever the two sequences differed by an edit distance of one. For TRB CDR3 amino acid sequences, GLIPH2 was used to predict antigen specificity groups and MHC restriction. To flag known associations with CMV, EBV, HIV or tissue antigens, CDR3 amino acid sequences were compared against VDJdb and McPAS-TCR. Pre-ART, post-ART and control groups were compared with Wilcoxon signed-rank tests and Holm-Bonferroni correction. The table comes from immuneACCESS by way of TCRdb, which keeps in-frame sequences with V and J called. Part of the clones is missing from these tables; in studies checked, under half for an unresolved V gene and the rest for unknown reasons. V and J calls and clone size are those listed in that table; D and trimming were worked out from the DNA. This sample comprises more than 10,000 clones, around 77% of them detected only once. The ten largest clones capture roughly 13% of the sample.

The TCR comes from a woman younger than 35 with HIV. The source was unsorted PBMCs, collected 1.3 years after starting antiretroviral therapy. The V and J genes are TRBV4-2 and TRBJ2-7; the D gene cannot be named for sure. CDR3 region: CASSQDPSSLYEQYF. The DNA sequence is TGTGCCAGCAGCCAAGATCCGAGCTCGTTATACGAGCAGTACTTC.